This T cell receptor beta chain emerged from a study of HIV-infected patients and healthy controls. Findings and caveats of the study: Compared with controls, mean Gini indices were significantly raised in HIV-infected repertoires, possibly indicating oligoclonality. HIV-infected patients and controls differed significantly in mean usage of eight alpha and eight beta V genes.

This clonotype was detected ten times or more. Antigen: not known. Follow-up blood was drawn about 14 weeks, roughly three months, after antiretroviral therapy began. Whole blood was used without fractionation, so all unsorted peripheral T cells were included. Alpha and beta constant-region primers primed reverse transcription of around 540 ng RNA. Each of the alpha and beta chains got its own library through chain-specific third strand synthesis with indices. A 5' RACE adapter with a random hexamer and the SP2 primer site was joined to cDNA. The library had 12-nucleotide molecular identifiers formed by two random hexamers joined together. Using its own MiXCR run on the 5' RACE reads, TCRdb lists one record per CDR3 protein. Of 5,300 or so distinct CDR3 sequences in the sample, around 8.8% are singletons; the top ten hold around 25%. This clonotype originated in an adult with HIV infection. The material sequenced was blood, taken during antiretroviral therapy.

As DNA, the CDR3 is TGTGCCATCAGTGAAATGGGACTAGCGGGAGAACTAGATACGCAGTATTTT. Translating it yields CAISEMGLAGELDTQYF. The chain recombines TRBV10-3 with TRBJ2-3; 14 bases agree with TRBD2. This CDR3 spans 17 amino acids. CDR1 ENHRY and CDR2 SYGVKD come from the germline V gene. Germline trimming cut 3 bases from V and 5 bases from J; bases unmatched to any gene: 7.